The 9 T cell receptor beta chains below were found in one sample sequenced in a study of cytomegalovirus exposure and HLA in healthy donors. Use of 60 Vbeta and 13 Jbeta primers characterized the PCR. Sequenced by immunoSEQ multiplex PCR; TCRdb stores in-frame clones only, minus some. The sample holds over 150,000 clones, roughly 79% seen once. What was sequenced was PBMCs. The receptors here all came from a man between 18 and 29 years old in good health and CMV-seronegative.

Turning to this clone: A read error may produce the germline difference seen at one junction end. This chain connects TRBV2 to TRBJ1-5; D is unresolved. Germline CDR1 SNHLY, CDR2 FYNNEI. CDR3 length: 15 residues. CDR3 nucleotides: TGTGCCAGCAGTGAAGGACTGACTAGCAATCGGCCCCAGCATTTT. Its translation: CASSEGLTSNRPQHF.

The chain couples TRBV9 to TRBJ1-5, with D possibly being TRBD1 (5 bases). Germline CDR1 is SGDLS and CDR2 is YYNGEE. The CDR3 consists of 16 residues. Deletions cut 4 bases from V and 7 bases from J, with 21 bases between. The CDR3 loop reads CASSPGIGGPGQPQHF. The CDR3 bases are TGTGCCAGCAGCCCAGGTATTGGAGGGCCAGGGCAGCCCCAGCATTTT.

This chain joins TRBV19 and TRBJ1-5; perhaps TRBD1 as D (5 bases). The CDR3 loop spans 13 amino acids. Germline CDR1 is LNHDA and CDR2 is SQIVND (reference sequence). V was trimmed by 1 base and J by 7 bases, leaving 8 bases between them. DNA for the CDR3: TGTGCCAGTAGTATAGGGGCAGGGCAGCCCCAGCATTTT. It specifies CASSIGAGQPQHF.

The V and J genes are TRBV9 and TRBJ2-1; D is perhaps TRBD2 (7 bases). The V and J ends lost 3 bases and 3 bases respectively, with 13 bases between them. The germline CDR1 and CDR2 sequences are SGDLS and YYNGEE. The CDR3 has 15 amino acids. CDR3 protein: CASSGRGGNYNEQFF. For the CDR3, the DNA is TGTGCCAGCAGCGGGAGGGGGGGGAACTACAATGAGCAGTTCTTC.

Many counts were recorded for this clone. The same CDR3 arises from other DNA sequences in this sample as well. The genes are TRBV14 and TRBJ1-1; D is perhaps TRBD1 (5 bases). This CDR3 is 15 amino acids long. Per the germline V gene, CDR1 is SGHDN and CDR2 is FVKESK. The V and J ends lost 4 bases and 0 bases respectively, with 12 bases between them. This chain's CDR3 is CASSPGGALNTEAFF. The CDR3 region has the DNA TGTGCCAGCAGCCCAGGCGGGGCCCTGAACACTGAAGCTTTCTTT.

This clone was observed a handful of times. The chain employs TRBV7-9 and TRBJ2-1; 11 positions agree with TRBD2. V shed 5 bases and J 5 bases; nucleotides not matched to a gene: 11. The CDR3 is 17 amino acids. The germline CDR1 and CDR2 sequences are SEHNR and FQNEAQ (reference sequence). The CDR3 protein is CASSRLAGPKTNNEQFF. CDR3 DNA: TGTGCCAGCAGCAGACTAGCGGGGCCCAAAACGAACAATGAGCAGTTCTTC.

The chain uses TRBV6-1 and TRBJ1-2, with D possibly being TRBD1 (6 bases). The CDR3 covers 13 residues. Germline lookup yields CDR1 MNHNS and CDR2 SASEGT. With 2 bases removed from V and 8 bases from J, the gap between germline ends came to 12 bases. The CDR3 sequence: CASSEQGLGGYTF. The CDR3 DNA is TGTGCCAGCAGTGAACAGGGGCTGGGGGGCTACACCTTC.

The chain employs TRBV11-3 and TRBJ1-6; TRBD1 aligns across 11 bases. The germline gives CDR1 SGHNT, CDR2 YENEEA. Trimming at V came to 4 bases and at J to 8 bases, leaving 4 bases not matched to a gene. The CDR3 is made up of 15 amino acids. CDR3 bases: TGTGCCAGCAGCTCCCGGACAGGGGGCTATTCACCCCTCCACTTT. Translated: CASSSRTGGYSPLHF.

The chain has TRBV6-5 and TRBJ1-2, with 7 nucleotides matching TRBD1. The CDR3 has 14 residues. The V segment lost 0 bases and the J segment 8 bases; nucleotides outside the gene matches: 6. The germline gives CDR1 MNHEY, CDR2 SVGAGI. The CDR3 protein is CASSYSETGPGYTF. The CDR3 nucleotides read TGTGCCAGCAGTTACTCGGAGACAGGGCCCGGCTACACCTTC.